This T cell receptor (beta chain) originates from a study of beta chain features in type 1 diabetes. General observations from the study: It was not settled here whether HLA type affects TCRB rearrangement.

Trimming removed 0 bases from V and 8 bases from J, with 13 bases in between. CDR1 and CDR2 (germline): MNHEY, SVGAGI. The CDR3 sequence is 15 residues long. Averaging approximately 0.11 L, one heparinised blood draw was given by each donor. Of the isolated RNA, all was reverse transcribed, and so the sequenced material was expressed TCRB transcripts. TCRdb's table, derived via immunoSEQ multiplex PCR, lists solely in-frame clones and lacks some. The sample has about 900,000 clones; roughly 16% are singletons. Of note for this clone: Antigen unknown.

The origin of this receptor is a woman aged 18-29 years in good health. V gene TRBV6-5 combines with J gene TRBJ1-4, with D hard to call. The sequencing sample was made of naive CD4+ T cells from blood. The CDR3 region has the DNA TGTGCCAGCAGTTACTCCTCCGGGAGGGTGGAAAAACTGTTTTTT. It translates to CASSYSSGRVEKLFF.